This passage covers 5 T cell receptor beta chains from one sample sequenced in a study of identical twins. In TCRdb, the 5' RACE reads were re-called with MiXCR into one record per CDR3 protein. The repertoire holds 520,000 or so distinct CDR3 sequences, with approximately 22% as singletons. These data were also filed under a second study, of T cells expressing NK-cell markers.

The sequenced sample was CD4+ T cells sorted from blood. The receptors come from a woman younger than 30 in good health.

The chain employs TRBV18 and TRBJ2-5; D call uncertain. Germline CDR1 reads KGHSH; CDR2 reads LQKENI. The CDR3 spans 12 residues. Trimming shortened V by 4 bases and J by 1 base, and 4 bases separated the two germline ends. The CDR3 sequence: CASSHGQETQYF. Written as DNA, the CDR3 is TGTGCCAGCTCACATGGCCAAGAGACCCAGTACTTC. The whole variable domain, remainder taken from reference TRBV18 and TRBJ2-5, is NAGVMQNPRHLVRRRGQEARLRCSPMKGHSHVYWYRQLPEEGLKFMVYLQKENIIDESGMPKERFSAEFPKEGPSILRIQQVVRGDSAAYFCASSHGQETQYFGPGTRLLVL.

This clonotype has just a few counts. The rearrangement links TRBV12-3 or TRBV12-4 to TRBJ1-2; D is unresolved. CDR3 length: 13 residues. Trimming pared 0 bases from V and 4 bases from J, leaving 6 bases between. CDR3 DNA sequence: TGTGCCAGCAGTTTAGCCCGTAGCTATGGCTACACCTTC. Translation: CASSLARSYGYTF.

This clonotype occurred a few times. The genes are TRBV9 and TRBJ2-5; TRBD1 might be the D (6 bases). V lost 9 bases and J lost 2, with 20 bases in between. The CDR3 totals 15 residues. CDR1 and CDR2 from the germline V gene are SGDLS and YYNGEE. CDR3 in amino acids: CATHRRGPPQETQYF. CDR3 sequence (DNA): TGTGCCACCCATCGCAGGGGCCCACCTCAAGAGACCCAGTACTTC. The full variable domain, completed using reference TRBV9 and TRBJ2-5, is DSGVTQTPKHLITATGQRVTLRCSPRSGDLSVYWYQQSLDQGLQFLIQYYNGEERAKGNILERFSAQQFPDLHSELNLSSLELGDSALYFCATHRRGPPQETQYFGPGTRLLVL.

This clonotype was recorded a few times. J is TRBJ1-4 and V is TRBV7-9, with 7 bases lining up with TRBD1. CDR1 is SEHNR, CDR2 FQNEAQ, per germline (reference sequence). The CDR3 covers 15 residues. The V and J ends lost 5 bases and 0 bases, in that order; junction bases with no gene match: 3. DNA for the CDR3: TGTGCCAGCAGCGGGACAGTTGCAACTAATGAAAAACTGTTTTTT. It codes for CASSGTVATNEKLFF. The entire variable domain, with the rest obtained from reference TRBV7-9 and TRBJ1-4, is as follows: DTGVSQNPRHKITKRGQNVTFRCDPISEHNRLYWYRQTLGQGPEFLTYFQNEAQLEKSRLLSDRFSAERPKGSFSTLEIQRTEQGDSAMYLCASSGTVATNEKLFFGSGTQLSVL.

This clonotype was counted between two and nine times. The chain has TRBV20-1 and TRBJ1-6; D is perhaps TRBD1 (5 bases). The CDR3 is made up of 15 amino acids. Germline V gene lookup returns CDR1 DFQATT and CDR2 SNEGSKA (reference sequence). V was shortened by 0 bases and J by 8 bases, with 14 bases between the two germline ends. The CDR3 region has the DNA TGCAGTGCTAGAGATGCACAGGCGGGGGATTCACCCCTCCACTTT. Protein sequence: CSARDAQAGDSPLHF.